Sequencing of this T cell receptor (beta chain) was carried out in a study of cytomegalovirus exposure and HLA in healthy donors (dated by TCRdb to 2016 to 2017). Background for the entire study: An earlier analysis of approximately 590 of the donors reported 276 Gb of sequence data and around 120 million unique TCR beta sequences from about 180 million T cells. To study patterns of TCR occurrence, a later analysis re-analyzed previously published TCR beta repertoires from several hundred donors and added high-resolution HLA genotyping. Alongside the repertoire data, information on donor age, sex, ethnicity and CMV serostatus was compiled. In a later genetic analysis, genome-wide SNP genotypes for about three fifths of the roughly 670 donors were used, and that subset was treated as a discovery cohort. The study was designed to test whether signatures of past pathogen exposure could be identified by cataloging public T cell receptors. In the later analysis, no new phenotypic data were used to find candidate immune exposures; instead, reliance was placed on TCR beta sequences and their occurrence across donors. The genetic ancestry cluster associated with self-reported Caucasian donors included over 65% of the approximately 430 genotyped donors. HLA typing included class I and class II loci at four-digit resolution. An earlier analysis of several hundred of the donors applied high-throughput TCR beta sequencing to assess whether each TCR beta V gene segment acted as functional or pseudogenic. The study used immunosequencing to profile the T cell repertoires of approximately 640 subjects and linked those repertoires to cytomegalovirus serostatus. Every repertoire in the discovery cohort had been generated on one and the same sequencing platform. The number of donors typed differed by locus, with about 620-630 for A, B, C, DRB1 and DQB1, roughly 520 for DQA1, 600 to 610 for DPA1, and about 450 for DPB1. Across 398 genotyped donors of the cohort, an average of approximately 240,000 unique TCR beta nucleotide sequences per donor were sequenced, and around 20% of those sequences were non-productive. Roughly 300 gigabases of sequencing data and tens of millions of unique TCR sequences were included in an early release covering over 600 HLA-typed donors. In addition to the first cohort of 666 subjects, a separate validation cohort of some 120 different subjects was used. The study combined high-throughput TCR immunosequencing, statistical association of individual TCRs with disease status, and machine learning to predict cytomegalovirus infection status. About five DR-DQ haplotypes were handled as single units for association and clustering, since linkage in the cohort was strong.

Via the germline V gene (reference sequence), CDR1 is GTSNPN and CDR2 SVGIG. The CDR3 measures 13 amino acids from cysteine to phenylalanine. The DNA shown is the 39-base CDR3, in frame from base 1. Library preparation used the immunoSEQ multiplex PCR assay. For the multiplex PCR, a mixture combining 60 forward primers for TCR Vbeta segments and 13 reverse primers for TCR Jbeta segments was used. A multiplex PCR assay on genomic DNA amplified the CDR3 region of rearranged TCR beta genes. The Illumina HiSeq System was used to sequence the amplified TCR beta libraries as 87-base-pair reads. The authors' analysis ran thus. Across the 640 or so repertoires, a later analysis counted tens of millions of unique TCR beta chains, around 11 million of which were shared by at least two donors. Raw reads were error-corrected and collapsed into unique sequences by a nearest-neighbor algorithm in which closely related sequences were merged to remove PCR and sequencing errors. To assign V, D and J gene segments, CDR3 sequences were aligned to IMGT reference sequences. For a sequence to be retained, a match of at least six nucleotides was required to both a V gene segment and a J gene segment. Rearrangements were classified as productive when the CDR3 lacked stop codons and remained in frame with V and J, and all other rearrangements were classified as non-productive. CDR3 was defined by IMGT convention, running from the second conserved V-encoded cysteine to the conserved J-encoded phenylalanine. The earlier analysis of 587 of the donors excluded sequences that lacked an unambiguous match to a single V gene segment. In an earlier analysis of 587 of the donors, V segments were called functional above 56.7% productive rearrangements and were called segregating when the between-donor standard deviation exceeded 5%. A statistical classification framework was built to diagnose cytomegalovirus status from the catalog of TCR beta chain sequences. V and J gene assignment, in a later analysis, came from comparing TCR nucleotide sequences with IMGT/GENE-DB human TR gene sequences. Using the TCRdist pipeline, a later analysis assigned CDR3 sequences along with most-parsimonious VDJ recombination scenarios. In a later analysis, each TCR beta chain was defined by its CDR3 amino acid sequence together with its V-gene family, and reads lacking a unique V-gene family were excluded. In a later analysis, fewer than 650 highly shared, low-generation-probability nucleotide sequences were removed to address suspected cross-contamination and a sequencing artifact. For each public chain, a later analysis derived a clonal expansion index from normalized ranks of inferred template counts within each repertoire. In a later analysis, generation probabilities were computed using a VDJ recombination model fitted to out-of-frame rearrangements, and the results were checked against IGoR. In a later analysis, hypergeometric tests were used to score TCR-TCR, TCR-HLA and TCR-CMV co-occurrence, with a repertoire-size bias correction applied to TCR pairs. A later analysis estimated false discovery rates by permuting HLA or CMV assignments 20 times. A later analysis grouped co-occurring TCRs with DBSCAN, adding TCRdist sequence similarity when clustering within HLA-allele-positive subsets. For co-occurrence clustering, repertoires with fewer than 30,000 or more than 120,000 public chains were excluded, along with 5 or 6 repertoires with anomalous nucleotide sharing. TCRdb's version of the immuneACCESS table is confined to in-frame rearrangements and falls short of the full clone set. An unresolved V gene accounts for under half of the shortfall where checked; the remainder is of unknown origin. The D gene and trimming were derived from the DNA, and the V and J assignments and clone size from that table. The sample table holds around 100,000 clones, of which around 85% were seen once. The top ten clones comprise 3% to 4% of the sample.

The table lists this clone with a few counts. Its antigen remains unidentified. There are no base qualities to consult, and no much larger clone falls within one base. The cohort was made up of under 800 healthy bone marrow donors. At the time of sampling, all cohort members were nominally healthy, though unrecorded immune exposures were likely present. The donor was CMV seronegative and belonged to the group of 350 or so seronegative cohort members. A peripheral blood sample was provided by each donor, and peripheral blood mononuclear cells were used for TCR beta sequencing. Genomic DNA was extracted from the blood cell samples with the Qiagen DNeasy Blood Extraction Kit. What the work shows at the level of the full study, not this receptor alone: In this cohort, only TCR beta chains were sequenced, and detectable features were limited by the absence of alpha or paired-chain data. In both the original and validation cohorts, the classifier was reported to diagnose cytomegalovirus status with high specificity and sensitivity. In a later genetic analysis, fewer N-insertions in productive TCRs were reported among donors in an Asian-associated ancestry cluster than the roughly 700-donor mean. Correlated functional status among segregating V segments might be attributable to linkage disequilibrium, but an unknown experimental factor could not be ruled out. In a later analysis, 16,951 TCR beta sequences were associated with specific HLA alleles at a false discovery rate of 0.05. The only immune exposure information available for the cohort was CMV serostatus. In a later analysis, HLA-associated TCR beta chains were found to be more clonally expanded and to have lower generation probabilities than equally common non-associated chains. V-gene and J-gene trimming of TCR beta chains was associated with a missense DCLRE1C variant in a later genetic analysis, and the association was replicated in an independent cohort. A cluster of highly shared sequence variants was judged likely to be a technical artifact of the sequencing pipeline. Because counts were too low, about 17 rarely observed V segments, including chromosome 9 orphons, were excluded from the earlier analysis of 587 of the donors. In vitro tests confirmed that a few of the cytomegalovirus-associated TCR beta chains recognize cytomegalovirus antigens. Broadly in line with IMGT annotations, most TCR beta V segments showed up in productive rearrangements about 87% or about 30% of the time in an earlier analysis of about 500 of the donors. The study gave a list of more than 150 TCR beta chains associated with cytomegalovirus. Assigning TCR associations to individual alleles was difficult when HLA alleles, especially DR and DQ, strongly co-occurred. According to the authors, the approach could potentially be generalized to other disease states and immunological phenotypes. Some IMGT-functional V segments, including TRBV6-2 and TRBV6-3, could not be told apart with the 87-base-pair reads, so those segments were excluded. Sequencing depth was assumed to be roughly uniform across donors in the presence/absence analyses, though that assumption may not hold. While some public TCRs were present in many individuals, most TCR sequences turned up only very rarely across donors. Because HLA typing was unavailable for some donors at each locus, only the typed subset was used in association tests. A later analysis found that TCR association rates varied across HLA loci, with DRB1 alleles showing the most associated TCRs and HLA-C alleles the fewest. A further reported finding was that TCR beta sequences accurately predicted the HLA-A and HLA-B alleles for most subjects in the first cohort. According to a later analysis, parvovirus B19, influenza, CMV and Epstein-Barr virus appeared linked to several top co-occurrence clusters. Most CMV-associated TCR beta chains appeared to be HLA-restricted in a later analysis, and the HLA associations seemed to be driven largely by CMV exposure.

This sequence was found in a man aged 25 to 40 in good health and CMV-seronegative. The rearrangement joined TRBV30 to TRBJ1-1; a stretch of 8 junction bases matches TRBD1. Sequenced: PBMCs. The DNA reads as follows: TGTGCTGATTGTCAGGGGGCGATGCCTGAAGCTTTCTTT. Its protein product is CADCQGAMPEAFF.